Below are 25 T cell receptor beta chains sequenced from a single sample in a study of tumor-infiltrating lymphocytes in localized non-small cell lung cancer. Generated by immunoSEQ multiplex PCR, the TCRdb table keeps only in-frame clones and is missing some. The sample includes a few thousand clones, around 85% of them seen just once. Input material: lung tumor tissue. These receptors all come from a human donor with non-small cell lung cancer.

The chain employs TRBV18 and TRBJ2-2, with D hard to call. From germline, CDR1 is KGHSH and CDR2 LQKENI. The CDR3 loop spans 13 amino acids. The V and J ends lost 6 bases and 6 bases respectively, with 11 bases between them. The CDR3 DNA sequence: TGTGCCAGCTCTCTGGGGATGGCCGGGGAGCTGTTTTTT. Protein product: CASSLGMAGELFF.

The rearrangement uses TRBV19 and TRBJ1-5; a possible D gene is TRBD1 (6 bases). The germline V and J ends were trimmed by 5 bases and 4 bases, with 12 bases remaining between them. CDR3 length equals 14 residues. Germline lookup yields CDR1 LNHDA and CDR2 SQIVND (reference sequence). The CDR3 reads CASSPGQKNQPQHF. The CDR3 region has the DNA TGTGCCAGTAGTCCCGGACAGAAAAATCAGCCCCAGCATTTT.

This clone was seen just once. The V gene is TRBV11-2, the J gene TRBJ2-7; weak D call: TRBD2 (6 bases). This CDR3 is 13 amino acids long. CDR1 and CDR2 from the germline V gene are SGHAT and FQNNGV. Trimming cost V 3 bases and J 2 bases, with 8 bases left between them. The chain's CDR3 is CASSFTGAYEQYF. CDR3 bases: TGTGCCAGCAGCTTTACGGGGGCCTACGAGCAGTACTTC.

V and J are TRBV14 and TRBJ1-2, with D uncertain. Germline V gene sequence: CDR1 SGHDN, CDR2 FVKESK. The V end lost 0 bases, the J end lost 9 bases, and 8 bases lay between the germline ends. The CDR3 runs to 12 residues. The CDR3 DNA reads as TGTGCCAGCAGCCAAGATCGAAACCGCTACACCTTC. Translated, it gives CASSQDRNRYTF.

V and J are TRBV2 and TRBJ2-3; maybe TRBD2 (6 bases). V was pared by 0 bases and J by 8 bases, with 15 bases between. This CDR3 comprises 15 residues. Per the germline V gene, CDR1 is SNHLY and CDR2 is FYNNEI. In DNA, the CDR3 is TGTGCCAGCAGTGAAGCGTTGGGGACGCGGGGTACGCAGTATTTT. Translation: CASSEALGTRGTQYF.

The chain has TRBV5-8 and TRBJ2-2, with a weak D call TRBD1 (5 bases). CDR1 and CDR2 from the germline V gene are SGHTS and YDEGEE. The CDR3 is 16 amino acids. Trimming cost V 1 base and J 3 bases, with 13 bases left between them. CDR3 residues: CASSLWAGPDTGELFF. CDR3 sequence (DNA): TGTGCCAGCAGCTTGTGGGCAGGGCCGGACACCGGGGAGCTGTTTTTT.

The chain joins TRBV6-1 to TRBJ1-6, with a tentative D call TRBD1 (5 bases). This CDR3 has 15 residues. CDR1 and CDR2 from the germline V gene are MNHNS and SASEGT. V lost 6 bases and J 7 bases, leaving 16 bases between the germline ends. In DNA, the CDR3 is TGTGCCAGCAGGGCAGGCGGGGCCCCCAATTCACCCCTCCACTTT. Translation gives CASRAGGAPNSPLHF.

This clone was picked up a small number of times. The rearrangement uses TRBV27 and TRBJ1-4; 7 nucleotides agree with TRBD1. Unmatched junction bases numbered 9, after V lost 5 bases and J lost 3 bases. The CDR3 has 16 amino acids. Germline V gene sequence: CDR1 MNHEY, CDR2 SMNVEV (reference sequence). The CDR3 sequence is CASSATQGGANEKLFF. The CDR3 nucleotides read TGTGCCAGCAGTGCCACGCAGGGGGGAGCTAATGAAAAACTGTTTTTT.

CDR3 sequence (DNA): TGTGCCAGCAGCCCCGCCGGGTCCCTAGGGGAAAAACTGTTTTTT. Encoded protein: CASSPAGSLGEKLFF. V usage is TRBV7-2 and J usage is TRBJ1-4, with no clear D. The CDR3 extends over 15 amino acids. CDR1 and CDR2 from the germline V gene are SGHTA and FQGNSA. The V end was cut by 5 bases, the J end by 8 bases, with 18 bases between.

This rearrangement joins TRBV15 to TRBJ2-2; D is unresolved. CDR1 and CDR2 from the germline V gene are LNHNV and YYDKDF (reference sequence). V was clipped by 5 bases and J by 4 bases, with 14 bases between them. The CDR3 contains 15 residues. The CDR3: CATSAPSGSTGELFF. Written as DNA, the CDR3 is TGTGCCACCAGCGCGCCTTCCGGGTCCACCGGGGAGCTGTTTTTT.

This chain uses TRBV7-3 with TRBJ2-1, with unresolved D. Trimming shortened V by 2 bases and J by 0 bases, and 8 bases separated the two germline ends. CDR1 is SGHTA and CDR2 is FQGTGA in the germline V gene. This CDR3 is 15 amino acids long. The CDR3: CASSLRSSSYNEQFF. CDR3 coding DNA: TGTGCCAGCAGCTTACGGTCAAGCTCCTACAATGAGCAGTTCTTC.

The chain joins TRBV7-6 to TRBJ2-2; D is perhaps TRBD1 or TRBD2 (6 bases each). Germline V gene data show CDR1 as SGHVS and CDR2 as FNYEAQ. This CDR3 is 12 amino acids long. V was shortened by 5 bases and J by 14 bases, with 15 bases between the two germline ends. CDR3 protein: CASSPQGGRLFF. The CDR3 DNA reads as TGTGCCAGCAGCCCCCAAGGGGGGCGACTGTTTTTT.

The V gene is TRBV18, the J gene TRBJ2-2; D remains ambiguous. CDR1 and CDR2 (germline): KGHSH, LQKENI. V lost 2 bases and J lost 2, with 0 bases in between. CDR3 length equals 12 residues. Here the CDR3 DNA reads TGTGCCAGCTCACCAAACACCGGGGAGCTGTTTTTT. Translating gives CASSPNTGELFF.

The chain links TRBV19 to TRBJ2-5, with D uncertain. V lost 6 bases and J 5 bases, leaving 7 bases between the germline ends. The CDR3 consists of 11 residues. CDR1 is LNHDA, CDR2 SQIVND, per germline (reference sequence). This chain's CDR3 is CASSFRETQYF. As DNA, the CDR3 is TGTGCCAGTAGCTTCAGGGAGACCCAGTACTTC.

The chain carries TRBV6-5 and TRBJ1-1, with a possible D match to TRBD1 (6 bases). The CDR3 sequence is 15 residues long. The V end was cut by 4 bases, the J end by 4 bases, with 16 bases between. Germline V gene sequence: CDR1 MNHEY, CDR2 SVGAGI. In DNA form, the CDR3 reads TGTGCCAGCAGTTCCTTTCGGGGGCGGCCCACTGAAGCTTTCTTT. Its protein is CASSSFRGRPTEAFF.

This sequence joins TRBV7-2 and TRBJ1-3; maybe TRBD1 (5 bases). Germline CDR1 SGHTA, CDR2 FQGNSA. The CDR3 has 14 residues. V gave up 2 bases and J gave up 4 bases, with 9 bases separating them. The CDR3 here is CASSLWGSGNTIYF. In nucleotides, the CDR3 is TGTGCCAGCAGCTTATGGGGGTCGGGAAACACCATATATTTT. Filled out from reference TRBV7-2 and TRBJ1-3, the complete variable domain reads GAGVSQSPSNKVTEKGKDVELRCDPISGHTALYWYRQSLGQGLEFLIYFQGNSAPDKSGLPSDRFSAERTGGSVSTLTIQRTQQEDSAVYLCASSLWGSGNTIYFGEGSWLTVV.

The rearrangement links TRBV6-6 to TRBJ1-1, with D unresolved. Germline lookup yields CDR1 MNHNY and CDR2 SVGAGI (reference sequence). The V end was cut by 0 bases, the J end by 0 bases, with 8 bases between. The CDR3 has 15 residues. Written as DNA, the CDR3 is TGTGCCAGCAGTTACTCCCCGGCGGTGAACACTGAAGCTTTCTTT. It yields the protein CASSYSPAVNTEAFF.

This CDR3 reads CASSLGSSGLAKNIQYF. In DNA form, the CDR3 reads TGCGCCAGCAGCTTGGGCTCTAGCGGACTAGCCAAAAACATTCAGTACTTC. V is TRBV5-1 and J is TRBJ2-4, with 7 positions matching TRBD2. V dropped 0 bases and J dropped 0; count of bases not matched to a gene: 6. CDR1 is SGHRS, CDR2 YFSETQ, per germline. This CDR3 is built from 17 residues.

The chain is built from TRBV19 and TRBJ2-2; TRBD2 aligns across 12 bases. CDR1 and CDR2 (germline): LNHDA, SQIVND (reference sequence). J was trimmed by 7 bases and V by 9 bases; bases with no gene match: 6. The CDR3 has 14 amino acids. The CDR3 sequence: CASKTSGRIGELFF. The CDR3 nucleotides read TGTGCCAGCAAGACTAGCGGGAGAATCGGGGAGCTGTTTTTT.

CDR3 amino acids: CASSLLGGPNTGELFF. The CDR3 DNA sequence: TGTGCCAGCAGCTTACTCGGCGGACCTAACACCGGGGAGCTGTTTTTT. The V and J genes are TRBV13 and TRBJ2-2; no definite D call. Germline V gene sequence: CDR1 PRHDT, CDR2 FYEKMQ (reference sequence). Trimming cost V 2 bases and J 2 bases, with 12 bases left between them. CDR3 length equals 16 residues.

V and J are TRBV5-1 and TRBJ1-4, with no clear D. The CDR3 has 17 amino acids. V lost 2 bases to trimming and J lost 0 bases, with 14 bases between them. Germline CDR1 SGHRS, CDR2 YFSETQ. Written as DNA, the CDR3 is TGCGCCAGCAGCTTTGCCTCCACCACAGCAACTAATGAAAAACTGTTTTTT. Protein product: CASSFASTTATNEKLFF.

The chain uses TRBV7-9 and TRBJ1-5, with D unclear. The germline gives CDR1 SEHNR, CDR2 FQNEAQ (reference sequence). The ends were cut back, 5 bases at V and 3 bases at J, with 5 bases in the middle. CDR3 size: 12 residues. The CDR3 is CASSPPNQPQHF. The CDR3 coding sequence is TGTGCCAGCAGCCCGCCCAATCAGCCCCAGCATTTT.

The V and J genes are TRBV2 and TRBJ1-4; D is uncertain. Trimming removed 4 bases from V and 8 bases from J, with 11 bases in between. The CDR3 runs 13 residues. Germline CDR1 is SNHLY and CDR2 is FYNNEI. The CDR3 DNA sequence: TGTGCCAGCAGTGTAATAGGGCCGGAAAAACTGTTTTTT. Translated, it gives CASSVIGPEKLFF. Full variable domain (remainder filled in from reference TRBV2 and TRBJ1-4): EPEVTQTPSHQVTQMGQEVILRCVPISNHLYFYWYRQILGQKVEFLVSFYNNEISEKSEIFDDQFSVERPDGSNFTLKIRSTKLEDSAMYFCASSVIGPEKLFFGSGTQLSVL.

The V and J genes are TRBV11-2 and TRBJ2-5; 9 bases match TRBD1. The CDR3 has 13 amino acids. The germline CDR1 and CDR2 sequences are SGHAT and FQNNGV. Losses at the gene ends were 5 bases for V and 5 bases for J; bases not matched to a gene: 3. CDR3 DNA: TGTGCCAGCAGCCCGACAGGGGGTGAGACCCAGTACTTC. It encodes CASSPTGGETQYF.

The V call is TRBV19, the J call TRBJ2-5, with a possible D match to TRBD2 (6 bases). This CDR3 has 15 amino acids. CDR1 is LNHDA, CDR2 SQIVND, per germline (reference sequence). Deletions cut 6 bases from V and 2 bases from J, with 16 bases between. CDR3 DNA sequence: TGTGCCAGTAGACCGGGGAGCGGGCGGCAAGAGACCCAGTACTTC. The encoded protein is CASRPGSGRQETQYF.